This T cell receptor beta chain was recovered during a study of blood T cell repertoires in COVID-19. This CDR3 is built from 15 residues. Germline V lookup: CDR1 MNHNY, CDR2 SVGAGI (reference sequence). V was pared by 2 bases and J by 0 bases, with 10 bases between. This clone was seen only a few times. Original processing notes: Reference gene primer amplification gave nucleated cell count estimates. Data came from immunoSEQ multiplex PCR; TCRdb stores just in-frame clones and leaves some out. D and trimming come from the DNA, and the V and J calls and clone size come from that table. This table holds roughly 180,000 clones, about 78% found once.

Sequencing was carried out using peripheral blood. This chain uses TRBV6-6 with TRBJ1-2, with a weak D call TRBD1 (5 bases). The sequence came from a woman between 45 and 60 years old with active or convalescent COVID-19. CDR3 DNA: TGTGCCAGCAGTTACCCGGGGGTGGCTAACTATGGCTACACCTTC. Translated: CASSYPGVANYGYTF.